Listed here are 18 T cell receptor beta chains from one sample, sequenced in a study of blood T cell repertoires in COVID-19. Measured with immunoSEQ multiplex PCR; TCRdb has only the in-frame clones, and not every one. The sample consists of 320,000 or so clones, 85% of them appearing once. What was sequenced was PBMCs or T cells enriched from blood (not recorded which). The receptors derive from a woman in her 30s who had been exposed to COVID-19.

This chain uses TRBV2 with TRBJ2-7; D gene ambiguous. Trimming took off 6 bases at V and 1 base at J, with 10 bases between the two ends. Germline V lookup: CDR1 SNHLY, CDR2 FYNNEI. This CDR3 is 13 amino acids long. The CDR3 DNA sequence: TGTGCCAGCAGCCAGACACCTTCCTACGAGCAGTACTTC. This translates into CASSQTPSYEQYF.

The chain uses TRBV2 and TRBJ2-5; 7 bases fit TRBD2. V shed 7 bases, J shed 5 bases, and the junction held 7 bases outside the gene matches. CDR3 length: 13 residues. Germline CDR1 and CDR2: SNHLY and FYNNEI. Here the CDR3 reads CASKGGSSETQYF. The CDR3 DNA follows: TGTGCCAGCAAGGGCGGGAGTAGTGAGACCCAGTACTTC.

The chain employs TRBV28 and TRBJ1-6, with 10 bases fitting TRBD1. Losses at the gene ends were 8 bases for V and 10 bases for J; bases not matched to a gene: 5. This CDR3 region has 13 residues. The V gene's germline CDR1 is MDHEN and CDR2 SYDVKM. CDR3 sequence reads: CASRDRGGSPLHF. CDR3 sequence (DNA): TGTGCCAGCCGGGACAGGGGTGGCTCACCCCTCCACTTT.

This chain uses TRBV4-1 with TRBJ2-7; 12 bases match TRBD2. From germline, CDR1 is MGHRA and CDR2 YSYEKL. The CDR3 has 16 residues. The V segment lost 0 bases and the J segment 6 bases; nucleotides outside the gene matches: 6. The CDR3 DNA sequence: TGCGCCAGCAGCCAAGAGTCTAGCGGGGGGGCCGTCGAGCAGTACTTC. Amino acid sequence: CASSQESSGGAVEQYF.

The chain uses TRBV5-1 and TRBJ2-3; D might be TRBD1 (7 bases). Germline V gene data show CDR1 as SGHRS and CDR2 as YFSETQ. Trimming removed 4 bases at V and 4 bases at J, with 13 bases between. The CDR3 runs to 14 residues. CDR3 DNA: TGCGCCAGCAGCCGGGGGACAGTCCCAGATACGCAGTATTTT. It encodes CASSRGTVPDTQYF.

CDR3 residues: CAISGTENEKLFF. In DNA, the CDR3 is TGTGCCATCAGTGGGACAGAAAATGAAAAACTGTTTTTT. The chain carries TRBV10-3 and TRBJ1-4; D might be TRBD1 (6 bases). Germline-derived CDR1 and CDR2 are ENHRY and SYGVKD. The CDR3 has 13 residues. The V and J ends lost 4 bases and 5 bases respectively, with 8 bases between them.

The V call is TRBV7-8, the J call TRBJ2-5; 7 bases are shared with TRBD2. Germline CDR1 and CDR2: SGHVS and FQNEAQ. V lost 5 bases to trimming and J lost 2 bases; unmatched junction nucleotides: 8. The CDR3 has 15 residues. The CDR3 here is CASSVRGGGQETQYF. The CDR3 DNA reads TGTGCCAGCAGCGTGAGGGGCGGGGGACAAGAGACCCAGTACTTC.

This chain connects TRBV7-8 to TRBJ2-7, with 8 positions matching TRBD1. The CDR3 contains 14 residues. Trimming took 1 base from V and 4 from J; bases not matched to a gene: 3. Per the germline V gene, CDR1 is SGHVS and CDR2 is FQNEAQ. CDR3 in amino acids: CASSLGRGQYEQYF. Here the CDR3 DNA reads TGTGCCAGCAGCTTAGGCAGGGGGCAGTACGAGCAGTACTTC. The full variable domain, rest sourced from reference TRBV7-8 and TRBJ2-7, is GAGVSQSPRYKVAKRGQDVALRCDPISGHVSLFWYQQALGQGPEFLTYFQNEAQLDKSGLPSDRFFAERPEGSVSTLKIQRTQQEDSAVYLCASSLGRGQYEQYFGPGTRLTVT.

In the case of this clone: A much larger clone lies one base from this, so it may be a read error. Here the CDR3 reads CASRRTGGTEAFF. Written as DNA, the CDR3 is TGTGCCAGCAGGCGCACAGGGGGCACTGAAGCTTTCTTT. This chain joins TRBV11-2 and TRBJ1-1, with TRBD1 matching over 8 bases. The V and J ends lost 6 bases and 4 bases, in that order; junction bases with no gene match: 4. Germline V gene lookup returns CDR1 SGHAT and CDR2 FQNNGV. The CDR3 loop spans 13 amino acids.

The chain combines TRBV2 with TRBJ2-7; a possible D gene is TRBD2 (5 bases). Trimming took 4 bases from V and 2 from J, leaving 9 bases between them. CDR3 length: 13 amino acids. Germline V gives CDR1 SNHLY, CDR2 FYNNEI. The DNA for the CDR3 is TGTGCCAGCAGTGGGACTGGGGCCTACGAGCAGTACTTC. This codes for CASSGTGAYEQYF.

The rearrangement links TRBV3-1 (or the pseudogene TRBV3-2) to TRBJ1-5; 7 nucleotides line up with TRBD1. The CDR3 sequence is 14 residues long. Germline loops: CDR1 LGHDT, CDR2 YNNKEL (reference sequence). V lost 6 bases, J lost 3 bases, and 5 bases stayed unmatched. The CDR3 here is CASSRRGLNQPQHF. The DNA for the CDR3 is TGTGCCAGCAGTCGAAGGGGGCTCAATCAGCCCCAGCATTTT.

The J gene is TRBJ2-2, the V gene TRBV19; 12 bases agree with TRBD2. The CDR3 is 16 residues long. Trimming cost V 2 bases and J 5 bases; bases outside gene matches: 3. Germline V CDR1 and CDR2: LNHDA, SQIVND (reference sequence). The CDR3 DNA follows: TGTGCCAGTAGTATAAAAGGGACTAGCGGGACCGGGGAGCTGTTTTTT. It encodes CASSIKGTSGTGELFF.

This clone was detected once. The J gene is TRBJ2-5, the V gene TRBV9; possibly TRBD2 for D (5 bases). CDR1 and CDR2 (germline): SGDLS, YYNGEE. This CDR3 spans 15 amino acids. Trimming pared 0 bases from V and 1 base from J, leaving 10 bases between. This CDR3 is CASSVGDYLQETQYF. CDR3 bases: TGTGCCAGCAGCGTAGGTGACTACCTCCAAGAGACCCAGTACTTC.

This chain connects TRBV6-2 or TRBV6-3 to TRBJ1-5, with no clear D. The germline CDR1 and CDR2 sequences are MNHEY and SVGEGT. The CDR3 spans 14 residues. Trimming pared 2 bases from V and 6 bases from J, leaving 11 bases between. DNA for the CDR3: TGTGCCAGCAGTTACGAGGTTTCGAGTCAGCCCCAGCATTTT. This encodes CASSYEVSSQPQHF.

The chain joins TRBV24-1 to TRBJ2-5; 8 bases are a match to TRBD2. Germline V gene sequence: CDR1 KGHDR, CDR2 SFDVKD. CDR3 length equals 13 residues. V was pared by 7 bases and J by 5 bases, with 5 bases of the junction left unmatched. The CDR3, as DNA: TGTGCCACCAGCCGGGGGGGCGGGGAGACCCAGTACTTC. Translating gives CATSRGGGETQYF.

This clone showed up just once. J is TRBJ2-7 and V is TRBV27, with a possible D match to TRBD1 (8 bases). V lost 5 bases and J 4 bases, leaving 24 bases between the germline ends. Per germline, CDR1 MNHEY and CDR2 SMNVEV (reference sequence). CDR3 size: 17 residues. The CDR3 DNA reads TGTGCCAGCAGTCGCGAGGGGAATGACAGGGGAGGGTACGAGCAGTACTTC. It is translated as CASSREGNDRGGYEQYF.

J is TRBJ2-5 and V is TRBV20-1; the D gene is possibly TRBD2 (6 bases). CDR1 is DFQATT and CDR2 is SNEGSKA in the germline V gene (reference sequence). Trimming took 5 bases from V and 7 from J, leaving 11 bases between them. The length of the CDR3 is 11 residues. In DNA form, the CDR3 reads TGCAGTGCTGCCCGGGGAGGGACCCAGTACTTC. Amino acid sequence: CSAARGGTQYF.

This clone was counted between two and nine times. CDR3 in amino acids: CATSRSGQYNYGYTF. The CDR3 coding sequence is TGTGCCACCAGCAGATCGGGACAATATAACTATGGCTACACCTTC. The J gene is TRBJ1-2, the V gene TRBV15; possibly TRBD1 for D (6 bases). Germline-derived CDR1 and CDR2 are LNHNV and YYDKDF (reference sequence). The CDR3 extends over 15 amino acids. V was pared by 2 bases and J by 1 base, with 11 bases between.